This T cell receptor (beta chain) is drawn from a study of shared clonotypes between healthy human individuals (TCRdb year 2020). For the study in its entirety: The cohort included a few men and two women between 18 and 49 years of age. For each donor, CD4 naive and CD4 memory were each run on three plates, CD8 naive on two plates, and CD8 memory on one plate. To estimate repertoire size and how much clonotype sharing occurs between individuals, the study deeply sequenced the blood TCR repertoires of five healthy adults. To increase sequencing depth and limit assay-specific biases, TCR repertoire library preparation and sequencing were carried out by different laboratories using diverse techniques. Per donor, leukapheresis produced somewhere between about 0.9 and 9 billion PBMCs. Broad study findings and their caveats: Pairwise subsampling indicated that sequencing depth was expected to affect the degree of clonotype sharing among donors. Even with the large sequencing depth, rarefaction of the sorted-subset datasets indicated that sequencing was incomplete. Naive subsets generally had larger estimated clonotype richness than memory subsets did. The small number of donors limited the genetic and exposure-history diversity represented. Sampling was restricted to blood, and TCR repertoires in tissue are likely to differ from TCR repertoires in blood. Compared with non-shared clonotypes, the clonotypes found in all four sorted-subset donors had higher generation probabilities. Across a handful of donors, roughly 5.1% of naive CD4, roughly 3.8% of naive CD8, roughly 2.2% of memory CD4, and 0.3% to 0.45% of memory CD8 clonotypes were shared.

After removal of 0 bases from V and 3 bases from J, the junction retains 3 bases not matched to a gene. For CDR1 and CDR2, the germline V gene (reference sequence) lists MNHNY and SVGAGI. There are 16 amino acids in the CDR3, from cysteine to phenylalanine inclusive. Only the CDR3 region is kept as DNA, spanning 48 bases read in frame from base 1. TCR CDR3 regions were amplified from genomic DNA by multiplex PCR using the deep immunoSEQ assay. Genomic DNA extracted from each cell subset was distributed evenly over all wells of several immunoSEQ 96-well plates, and each plate served as one replicate. For sorted subsets, about 210 ng of genomic DNA, equivalent to tens of thousands of T cell genomes, went into each replicate PCR. The purified libraries were quantified using a Qubit 3.0 fluorometer, sized with a Bioanalyzer 2100, and then quantified again using the KAPA Library Quantification kit. A separate single-read 150-cycle Illumina NextSeq 550 flow cell was used to sequence each immunoSEQ 96-well plate. In the authors' own workflow: The immunoSEQ output contained only junctional sequences without quality scores, so filtering could not match that applied to full-length reads. Sequences were annotated with PyIR, a Python wrapper for IgBLAST v1.9, and V/J genes and CDR3 were assigned using IMGT germline references. Reads with weak V/J assignments (E-value above 1e-6), missing CDR3, stop codons, out-of-frame junctions, or ambiguous translated residues were removed. V3J clonotypes were defined as sequences sharing the same inferred V gene, J gene, and CDR3 amino acid sequence. To compute the percentage overlap between repertoires, the number of shared unique clonotypes was divided by the size of the smaller repertoire. Repertoire richness was assessed with RTK rarefaction, the Chao1 estimator, and Recon v2.1 estimates of unobserved clonotypes. Generation probabilities were computed with OLGA for all TCRbeta clonotypes obtained by the gDNA method from four donors. TCRdb holds this immuneACCESS table with in-frame rearrangements only. Some clones are missing; in checked studies, unresolved V genes explain under half, and the rest has no known cause. V and J calls and clone size are given by that table; D and trimming were obtained from the DNA. Recorded for this sample are around 2.3 million clones; 90% to 96% of them occurred a single time. Clones ranked in the top ten supply roughly 0.13% of the sample.

Points on this clone: Its antigen remains unidentified. Per-base quality was not reported, and no clone a single base away is much larger than it.

The donors were healthy, HIV-negative adults who had no recently reported acute infections or vaccinations. Every donor was a Caucasian adult residing in Nashville, Tennessee, USA. CD4+ T cells were enriched through magnetic negative selection, after which naive cells were positively selected on CD45RA and the remaining negative fraction served as the memory subset. Blood was obtained by leukapheresis, after which PBMCs were separated by Ficoll-Histopaque density gradient centrifugation and cryopreserved in liquid nitrogen vapor phase. Purity and quantity of every magnetically sorted T cell population were checked by analytical flow cytometry. Genomic DNA was isolated from each sorted fraction and quantified by UV absorbance on a Nanodrop 2000c.

The clonotype originates from a man between 18 and 35 years old in good health. What was sequenced was naive CD4+ T cells sorted from blood. In light of the paper, this sample's cell subset or site label describes: CD45RA+ positively selected. The chain was built from TRBV6-6 and TRBJ1-1, with TRBD1 matching 11 junction bases. The CDR3 has the sequence CASSYSRTGGHTEAFF. The nucleotide sequence reads as follows: TGTGCCAGCAGTTACTCACGGACAGGGGGCCACACTGAAGCTTTCTTT.